This entry describes one T cell receptor (beta chain). The antigen is unknown. The data originate from a study of radiation and T cells in renal cell carcinoma. Findings and caveats of the study: Only small tumor regions of about 1 g were sampled.

Treatment in this sample: 15 Gy SBRT to primary tumor, nephrectomy 4 weeks later. This renal cell carcinoma was of the clear cell type. Data came from immunoSEQ multiplex PCR; TCRdb stores just in-frame clones and leaves some out. The table lists approximately 24,000 clones, 40% to 55% of them singletons. This specimen was tumor tissue, taken from a patient whose treatment included radiotherapy and nephrectomy. The source is a woman aged 50 to 60 with renal cell carcinoma.

Here the CDR3 reads CSVGGGGNEQFF. For the CDR3, the DNA is TGCAGCGTGGGGGGAGGAGGGAATGAGCAGTTCTTC. The chain employs TRBV29-1 and TRBJ2-1, with D possibly being TRBD2 (6 bases). V was trimmed by 6 bases and J by 7 bases, leaving 13 bases between them. The CDR3 is 12 residues long. Germline CDR1 is SQVTM and CDR2 is ANQGSEA.